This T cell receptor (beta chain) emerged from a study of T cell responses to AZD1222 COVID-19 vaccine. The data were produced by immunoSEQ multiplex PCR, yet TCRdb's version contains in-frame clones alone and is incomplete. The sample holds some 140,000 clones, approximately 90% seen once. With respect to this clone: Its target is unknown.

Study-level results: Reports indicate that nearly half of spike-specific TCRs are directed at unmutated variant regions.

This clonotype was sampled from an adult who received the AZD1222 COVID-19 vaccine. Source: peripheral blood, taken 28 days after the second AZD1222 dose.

The CDR3 DNA reads TGTGCCTGTTACAGGGGTGGTTCGTCGGATGGCTACACCTTC. Its translation: CACYRGGSSDGYTF. The chain recombines TRBV30 with TRBJ1-2, with 7 positions matching TRBD1. The CDR3 has 14 amino acids. CDR1 is GTSNPN, CDR2 SVGIG, per germline (reference sequence). After removal of 6 bases from V and 6 bases from J, the junction contained 13 bases not matched to a gene.